These 5 T cell receptor beta chains share one sample of origin, sequenced in a study of cytomegalovirus exposure and HLA in healthy donors. PCR involved 60 Vbeta and 13 Jbeta primers. The data were produced by immunoSEQ multiplex PCR, yet TCRdb's version contains in-frame clones alone and is incomplete. The sample has about 110,000 clones, 60% to 85% seen once; the top ten hold less than 3%. The sequenced sample consisted of PBMCs. These receptors came from a male donor in good health and CMV-seropositive.

J is TRBJ1-4 and V is TRBV7-9; D may be TRBD1 (5 bases). V lost 5 bases to trimming and J lost 7 bases, with 11 bases between them. CDR1 is SEHNR, CDR2 FQNEAQ, per germline (reference sequence). The CDR3 sequence is 13 residues long. Written as DNA, the CDR3 is TGTGCCAGCAGCCTGGGGCCCAGTGAAAAACTGTTTTTT. This encodes CASSLGPSEKLFF.

The V gene is TRBV6-1, the J gene TRBJ2-3; D ambiguous. The CDR3 is 13 amino acids. V gave up 4 bases and J gave up 4 bases, with 9 bases separating them. Looked up from germline, CDR1 is MNHNS and CDR2 is SASEGT. CDR3 nucleotide sequence: TGTGCCAGCAGTGTATCTGAGGCAGATACGCAGTATTTT. As protein: CASSVSEADTQYF.

The J gene is TRBJ1-2, the V gene TRBV30, with 9 bases fitting TRBD1. Looked up from germline, CDR1 is GTSNPN and CDR2 is SVGIG (reference sequence). This CDR3 region has 13 residues. V was clipped by 4 bases and J by 3 bases; unmatched bases: 3. The CDR3 nucleotides read TGTGCCTGGATGGACAGGGGTCACTATGGCTACACCTTC. Its protein is CAWMDRGHYGYTF.

The chain uses TRBV5-4 and TRBJ2-5; maybe TRBD2 (6 bases). CDR3 length equals 16 residues. The germline CDR1 and CDR2 sequences are SGHNT and YYREEE (reference sequence). V lost 2 bases, J lost 5 bases, and 19 bases lay in between. The CDR3 sequence: CASSFGGRFAGETQYF. CDR3 DNA: TGTGCCAGCAGCTTTGGAGGCAGATTCGCGGGGGAGACCCAGTACTTC.

This chain connects TRBV28 to TRBJ2-7; 14 bases fit TRBD2. Germline trimming cut 8 bases from V and 6 bases from J; bases unmatched to any gene: 21. The CDR3 extends over 19 amino acids. Looked up from germline, CDR1 is MDHEN and CDR2 is SYDVKM. The CDR3 DNA is TGTGCCAGCGCGTTAGGAATGGGACTAGCGGGGGCCCCCCCGGGCGAGCAGTACTTC. This codes for CASALGMGLAGAPPGEQYF. Filled out from reference TRBV28 and TRBJ2-7, the complete variable domain reads DVKVTQSSRYLVKRTGEKVFLECVQDMDHENMFWYRQDPGLGLRLIYFSYDVKMKEKGDIPEGYSVSREKKERFSLILESASTNQTSMYLCASALGMGLAGAPPGEQYFGPGTRLTVT.